The clone carrying this T cell receptor beta chain occurred a few times. A sample-barcoded 5' primer and a J-beta primer mix were used in a second PCR of about 7 to 11 cycles. Tagging of each cDNA molecule was performed by a template-switch adaptor with 12 random nucleotides. Sequencing yielded, for each sample, at least 3 million paired-end reads carrying CDR3. TCRdb independently ran MiXCR on the 5' RACE reads; one entry per CDR3 protein. Of 450,000 to 600,000 distinct CDR3 sequences in the sample, about 27% were seen once. CDR1 is GTSNPN and CDR2 is SVGIG in the germline V gene (reference sequence). The CDR3 contains 14 residues. V was trimmed by 0 bases and J by 11 bases, leaving 19 bases between them. The data stem from a study of blood T cells in healthy people across ages. Total RNA was isolated from each sample in quantities of at least 5.5 micrograms. These data were also reused for a study on T cells of mothers and their children. That report adds: Both sample barcodes and 2-4 random nucleotides came from the M1S primer of the second PCR.

Source material: blood. This sequence joins TRBV30 and TRBJ1-1; D perhaps matches TRBD1 (5 bases). This receptor was identified in a boy aged 2 to 10 in good health. In DNA, the CDR3 is TGTGCCTGGAGTGTACCCCATTGGCCAGGGCCCGCTTTCTTT. The encoded protein is CAWSVPHWPGPAFF. Complete variable domain (other parts from reference TRBV30 and TRBJ1-1): SQTIHQWPATLVQPVGSPLSLECTVEGTSNPNLYWYRQAAGRGLQLLFYSVGIGQISSEVPQNLSASRPQDRQFILSSKKLLLSDSGFYLCAWSVPHWPGPAFFGQGTRLTVV.